Below are 8 T cell receptor beta chains sequenced from a single sample in a study of a mutant IDH1 vaccine in newly diagnosed glioma. The time point was: week 23, last vaccination. Vaccination comprised doses that each held 300 ug of mutant IDH1 20-mer peptide, plus topical imiquimod. The assay was immunoSEQ multiplex PCR, and TCRdb's table has in-frame clones only and misses some. Here the sample spans about 65,000 clones, 70% to 90% being singletons. No antigen has been assigned to these receptors. The sequencing here drew on PBMCs, taken from a glioma patient whose treatment included an IDH1 peptide vaccine. The receptor source for this set is a man younger than 45 with glioma.

CDR3 sequence reads: CASSYSWAERYNEQFF. For the CDR3, the DNA is TGTGCCAGCAGTTACTCTTGGGCAGAGAGATACAATGAGCAGTTCTTC. V gene TRBV6-5 combines with J gene TRBJ2-1; the D is unclear. This CDR3 contains 16 residues. V lost 0 bases and J 4 bases, leaving 13 bases between the germline ends. Looked up from germline, CDR1 is MNHEY and CDR2 is SVGAGI.

The CDR3 spells CAISVRGNEKLFF. The CDR3 region has the DNA TGTGCCATCAGTGTGAGGGGTAATGAAAAACTGTTTTTT. J is TRBJ1-4 and V is TRBV10-3, with D possibly TRBD1 on 5 matching bases. Per the germline V gene, CDR1 is ENHRY and CDR2 is SYGVKD. Trimming removed 4 bases from V and 4 bases from J, with 7 bases in between. The CDR3 contains 13 residues.

The chain joins TRBV5-4 to TRBJ2-7, with D perhaps matching TRBD2 (6 bases). Trimming removed 0 bases at V and 4 bases at J, with 20 bases between. The CDR3 has 17 residues. Germline CDR1 reads SGHNT; CDR2 reads YYREEE (reference sequence). The DNA for the CDR3 is TGTGCCAGCAGCTTGGGGCCGGGACTCGAAGCAGTATACGAGCAGTACTTC. Its protein is CASSLGPGLEAVYEQYF.

This rearrangement joins TRBV28 to TRBJ2-7; 7 bases agree with TRBD2. The germline V gene encodes CDR1 MDHEN and CDR2 SYDVKM. The CDR3 sequence is 15 residues long. The J segment lost 1 base and the V segment lost 4 bases, leaving 7 bases of the junction unmatched. The DNA for the CDR3 is TGTGCCAGCAGTTCCAGCGGGGCGGCATCCTACGAGCAGTACTTC. It codes for CASSSSGAASYEQYF.

This chain links TRBV10-3 with TRBJ1-6; D is undetermined. Trimming removed 0 bases from V and 10 bases from J, with 10 bases in between. The V gene's germline CDR1 is ENHRY and CDR2 SYGVKD. The CDR3 is 14 amino acids. In DNA form, the CDR3 reads TGTGCCATCAGTGAGTCGGTTGCCCCCTCACCCCTCCACTTT. Residues: CAISESVAPSPLHF.

The chain joins TRBV11-2 to TRBJ1-4; weak D call: TRBD1 (5 bases). This CDR3 region has 15 residues. The germline V gene encodes CDR1 SGHAT and CDR2 FQNNGV. Between the trimmed V and J ends, which lost 5 bases and 3 bases, there was a span of 13 bases. The CDR3 here is CASSRHGASNEKLFF. In nucleotides, the CDR3 is TGTGCCAGCAGCCGCCATGGGGCATCTAATGAAAAACTGTTTTTT.

V gene TRBV6-1 combines with J gene TRBJ1-5, with a possible D match to TRBD1 (6 bases). The V gene lost 6 bases and the J gene lost 4 bases, with 7 bases spanning the gap. There are 12 residues in the CDR3. The V gene's germline CDR1 is MNHNS and CDR2 SASEGT. The CDR3 DNA reads as TGTGCCAGCAGACAGGGAAATCAGCCCCAGCATTTT. This translates into CASRQGNQPQHF.

This chain joins TRBV11-2 and TRBJ1-3; D remains ambiguous. The germline gives CDR1 SGHAT, CDR2 FQNNGV. The CDR3 sequence is 15 residues long. Trimming stripped 5 bases from V and 0 bases from J, with 11 bases between. The CDR3 loop reads CASSPGSYSGNTIYF. CDR3 DNA: TGTGCCAGCAGCCCAGGAAGCTACTCTGGAAACACCATATATTTT. Using reference TRBV11-2 and TRBJ1-3 for the parts outside the CDR3, the full variable domain is EAGVAQSPRYKIIEKRQSVAFWCNPISGHATLYWYQQILGQGPKLLIQFQNNGVVDDSQLPKDRFSAERLKGVDSTLKIQPAKLEDSAVYLCASSPGSYSGNTIYFGEGSWLTVV.